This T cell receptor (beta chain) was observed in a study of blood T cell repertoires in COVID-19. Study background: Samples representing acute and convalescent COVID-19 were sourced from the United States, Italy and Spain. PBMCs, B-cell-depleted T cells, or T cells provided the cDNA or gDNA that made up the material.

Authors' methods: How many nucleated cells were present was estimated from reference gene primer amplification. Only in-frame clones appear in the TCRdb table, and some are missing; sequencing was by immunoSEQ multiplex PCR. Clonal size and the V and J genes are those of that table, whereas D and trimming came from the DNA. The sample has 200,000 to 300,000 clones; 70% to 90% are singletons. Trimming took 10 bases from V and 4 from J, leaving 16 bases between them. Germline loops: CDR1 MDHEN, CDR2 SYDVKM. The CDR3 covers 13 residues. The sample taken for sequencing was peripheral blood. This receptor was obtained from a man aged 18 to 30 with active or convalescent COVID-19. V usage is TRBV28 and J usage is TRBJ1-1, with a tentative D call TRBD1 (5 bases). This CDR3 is CAISGIVGTEAFF. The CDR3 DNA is TGTGCCATTTCAGGGATAGTAGGCACTGAAGCTTTCTTT.